One T cell receptor beta chain is described in this entry. The data were taken from a study of blood T cell repertoires in COVID-19. Background on the study: Donors in the United States, Italy and Spain gave samples during acute or convalescent COVID-19. The cDNA or gDNA used as material had been derived from T cells, B-cell-depleted T cells, or PBMCs.

In Seattle, patients joined the study during active infection and were tracked longitudinally. Profiled with immunoSEQ multiplex PCR; TCRdb holds only in-frame clones, not every one. The sample has about 260,000 clones; around 92% are singletons. The CDR3 has 14 amino acids. Germline values: CDR1 MDHEN, CDR2 SYDVKM. Between the trimmed V and J ends, which lost 2 bases and 0 bases, there was a span of 7 bases. The receptor comes from a person aged 18 to 35 with COVID-19, enrolled during active disease. The rearrangement joins TRBV28 to TRBJ2-5; D unclear. The sequenced material came from peripheral blood. Written as DNA, the CDR3 is TGTGCCAGCAGTTTAACAGCATACCAAGAGACCCAGTACTTC. This codes for CASSLTAYQETQYF.